Listed below are T cell receptor beta chains from one sample, sequenced in a study of blood T cells in healthy people across ages. TCRdb recomputed calls from the 5' RACE reads with MiXCR, one row per CDR3 protein. The table has about 1.8 million distinct CDR3 sequences, roughly 49% seen once; the top ten hold over 2%. The sequencing input was blood. These receptors were obtained from a woman aged 40 to 49 in good health. Each CDR3 is given with its conserved first and last residue. The order of the fields is D gene, J gene, V gene, clone size, CDR3 DNA, CDR3 protein. A D gene is named only where the DNA matches it firmly. The size of a clone is reported for some rows only, either as once, few or many, or as a class for expanded clones.

d_gene: TRBD1; j_gene: TRBJ2-5; v_gene: TRBV5-1; abundance: -; CDR3nt: TGCGCCAGCAGCTTGACGCGGGACAGGGAGTACTTC; CDR3aa: CASSLTRDREYF
d_gene: TRBD1; j_gene: TRBJ1-6; v_gene: TRBV28; abundance: -; CDR3nt: TGTGCCAGCAGTCTTTCTACAGGGGGCCATAATAATTCACCCCTCCACTTT; CDR3aa: CASSLSTGGHNNSPLHF
d_gene: -; j_gene: TRBJ2-5; v_gene: TRBV20-1; abundance: few; CDR3nt: TGCAGCCGGGCGACAGGGAGGGGAGAGACCCAGTACTTC; CDR3aa: CSRATGRGETQYF
d_gene: TRBD1; j_gene: TRBJ1-5; v_gene: TRBV7-2; abundance: few; CDR3nt: TGTGCCAGCAGCTTACAGACAGGGGGCAATCAGCCCCAGCATTTT; CDR3aa: CASSLQTGGNQPQHF
d_gene: -; j_gene: TRBJ1-2; v_gene: TRBV4-2; abundance: few; CDR3nt: TGTGCCAGCAGCCAAGATAAGGGGGAGGCTGGCTACACCTTC; CDR3aa: CASSQDKGEAGYTF
d_gene: TRBD1; j_gene: TRBJ2-5; v_gene: TRBV11-2; abundance: many; CDR3nt: TGTGCCAGCAGCTTATTACAGGGGAGCCAAGAGACCCAGTACTTC; CDR3aa: CASSLLQGSQETQYF
d_gene: -; j_gene: TRBJ1-2; v_gene: TRBV5-5; abundance: -; CDR3nt: TGTGCCAGCAGCTTGGGACACATCACTAACTATGGCTACACCTTC; CDR3aa: CASSLGHITNYGYTF
d_gene: -; j_gene: TRBJ1-1; v_gene: TRBV4-2; abundance: -; CDR3nt: TGTGCCAGCAGCCAAGGGCCCGAGAACACTGAAGCTTTCTTT; CDR3aa: CASSQGPENTEAFF
d_gene: -; j_gene: TRBJ2-5; v_gene: TRBV9; abundance: few; CDR3nt: TGTGCCAGCAGCGTAGTAGCGCGGGAGACCCAGTACTTC; CDR3aa: CASSVVARETQYF
d_gene: -; j_gene: TRBJ2-6; v_gene: TRBV28; abundance: few; CDR3nt: TGTGCCAGCAGTTTGGGGAAGAGCTCTGGGGCCAACGTCCTGACTTTC; CDR3aa: CASSLGKSSGANVLTF
d_gene: TRBD2; j_gene: TRBJ2-5; v_gene: TRBV24-1; abundance: -; CDR3nt: TGTGCCACCAGTGATTCCGGGGGGGCAGGAGAGACCCAGTACTTC; CDR3aa: CATSDSGGAGETQYF
d_gene: -; j_gene: TRBJ2-1; v_gene: TRBV4-3; abundance: -; CDR3nt: TGCGCCAGCGGCCAAGCTGTGGGGACGGGTGAGCAGTTCTTC; CDR3aa: CASGQAVGTGEQFF
d_gene: TRBD1; j_gene: TRBJ2-5; v_gene: TRBV20-1; abundance: -; CDR3nt: TGCAATGCTAGAGATTTTTCAACAGGGGAAGAGACCCAGTACTTC; CDR3aa: CNARDFSTGEETQYF
d_gene: TRBD1; j_gene: TRBJ2-5; v_gene: TRBV4-3; abundance: -; CDR3nt: TGCGCCAGCAGCCAAGATCCCACAGGGGTTCAAGAGACCCAGTACTTC; CDR3aa: CASSQDPTGVQETQYF
d_gene: -; j_gene: TRBJ1-4; v_gene: TRBV28; abundance: -; CDR3nt: TGTGCCAGCAGTTTATCAGGAGGCCCGATTAGTGAAAAACTGTTTTTT; CDR3aa: CASSLSGGPISEKLFF
d_gene: -; j_gene: TRBJ2-4; v_gene: TRBV5-4; abundance: -; CDR3nt: TGTGCCAGCAGCTTGGGAGCGTCCCTAGCCAAAAACATTCAGTACTTC; CDR3aa: CASSLGASLAKNIQYF
d_gene: -; j_gene: TRBJ2-7; v_gene: TRBV20-1; abundance: -; CDR3nt: TGCAGTGCTAGATGGGCAGGGGATTTCCACGAGCAGTACTTC; CDR3aa: CSARWAGDFHEQYF
d_gene: -; j_gene: TRBJ2-7; v_gene: TRBV28; abundance: few; CDR3nt: TGTGCCAGCAGTAGCTCCGGGACCCCTCTAAGGGAGCAGTACTTC; CDR3aa: CASSSSGTPLREQYF
d_gene: TRBD1; j_gene: TRBJ2-2; v_gene: TRBV6-5; abundance: -; CDR3nt: TGTGCCAGCAGACGACAGGGGGCGAACACCGGGGAGCTGTTTTTT; CDR3aa: CASRRQGANTGELFF
d_gene: -; j_gene: TRBJ1-5; v_gene: TRBV29-1; abundance: -; CDR3nt: TGCAGCGTTGGAGGGGCCGGCAATCAGCCCCAGCATTTT; CDR3aa: CSVGGAGNQPQHF
d_gene: TRBD1; j_gene: TRBJ2-7; v_gene: TRBV5-1; abundance: -; CDR3nt: TGCGCCAGCAGCCCGGACAGGGGGCGCAAGCAGTACTTC; CDR3aa: CASSPDRGRKQYF
d_gene: TRBD1; j_gene: TRBJ2-1; v_gene: TRBV15; abundance: few; CDR3nt: TGTGCCACCAGCAGAGACAGGGGGCAGCCTCATAATGAGCAGTTCTTC; CDR3aa: CATSRDRGQPHNEQFF
d_gene: -; j_gene: TRBJ1-4; v_gene: TRBV27; abundance: -; CDR3nt: TGTGCCAGCCGTTACCAGGGAGCTAATGAAAAACTGTTTTTT; CDR3aa: CASRYQGANEKLFF
d_gene: TRBD1; j_gene: TRBJ1-2; v_gene: TRBV11-2; abundance: -; CDR3nt: TGTGCCAGCAGCTTAGCAGGAGCCGGGACAGACAACTATGGCTACACCTTC; CDR3aa: CASSLAGAGTDNYGYTF
d_gene: TRBD1; j_gene: TRBJ2-1; v_gene: TRBV24-1; abundance: -; CDR3nt: TGTGCCACCAGTGACCTGGGACAGGGGTCTCTGTACAATGAGCAGTTCTTC; CDR3aa: CATSDLGQGSLYNEQFF
d_gene: -; j_gene: TRBJ1-2; v_gene: TRBV28; abundance: -; CDR3nt: TGTGCCAGCAGTTTATTTGAGGGTGGCTACACCTTC; CDR3aa: CASSLFEGGYTF